The present entry profiles one TCR beta chain with its context. The data were produced by immunoSEQ multiplex PCR, yet TCRdb's version contains in-frame clones alone and is incomplete. The sample lists more than 450,000 clones, about four fifths occurring once. This entry comes from a study of shared clonotypes between healthy human individuals. Overall study: With ages of 18 to 49, the donors were two women and a few men.

The CDR3 sequence is 12 residues long. Germline CDR1 SNHLY, CDR2 FYNNEI. Trimming shortened V by 3 bases and J by 8 bases, and 10 bases separated the two germline ends. J is TRBJ1-1 and V is TRBV2; D gene ambiguous. The source is a woman between 40 and 50 years old in good health. Some clones in this sample may be carry-over from other donors' samples. Sequencing was performed on PBMCs. In DNA form, the CDR3 reads TGTGCCAGCAGTGACGAGCGTCGGGAAGCTTTCTTT. Residues: CASSDERREAFF.